This TCR beta chain stems from a study of T cells in Graves' hyperthyroidism and ophthalmopathy. Overall study results and limits: Ophthalmopathy, which appeared later, was predicted by the model a median approximately 6 months before onset. A 13 V-J signature model discriminated ophthalmopathy versus stable hyperthyroidism. Also found in blood were most expanded thyroid clonotypes above 0.001.

Trimming left V 6 bases short and J 3 bases short, with 2 bases between. This CDR3 comprises 11 residues. Germline CDR1 is SNHLY and CDR2 is FYNNEI. TCR beta CDR3 regions were amplified from RNA transcripts. Using the HTBI primer set, a first-round RT-PCR was run on the TCR CDR3. One entry per CDR3 protein, called by TCRdb with MiXCR from the multiplex PCR reads. The top ten hold 42% of the sample, which has roughly 110,000 distinct CDR3 sequences, 16% seen once. This clonotype was recorded many times. Its specificity is unknown. The sample comprised blood. The V gene is TRBV2, the J gene TRBJ1-4; D is undetermined. This sequence originates from a woman aged 50 to 60 with Graves' hyperthyroidism. In nucleotides, the CDR3 is TGTGCCAGCAGCGCTAATGAAAAACTGTTTTTT. Its protein product is CASSANEKLFF.